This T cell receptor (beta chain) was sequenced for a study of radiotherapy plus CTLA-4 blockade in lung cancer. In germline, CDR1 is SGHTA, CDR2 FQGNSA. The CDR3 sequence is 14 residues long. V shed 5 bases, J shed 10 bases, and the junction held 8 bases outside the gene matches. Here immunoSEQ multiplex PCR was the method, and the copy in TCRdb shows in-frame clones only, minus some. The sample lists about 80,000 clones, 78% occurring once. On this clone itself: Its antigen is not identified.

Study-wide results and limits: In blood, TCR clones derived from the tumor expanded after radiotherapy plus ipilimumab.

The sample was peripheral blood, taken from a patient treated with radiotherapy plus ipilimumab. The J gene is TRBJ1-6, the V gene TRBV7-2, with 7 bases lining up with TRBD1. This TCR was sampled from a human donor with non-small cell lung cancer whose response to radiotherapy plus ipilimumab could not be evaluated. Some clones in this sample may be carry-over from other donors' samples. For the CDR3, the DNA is TGTGCCAGCAGCCGGGACAGCCGCGTGTCACCCCTCCACTTT. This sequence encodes CASSRDSRVSPLHF.